Sequencing of this T cell receptor (beta chain) was carried out in a study of blood T cell repertoires in COVID-19. Background on the study: The United States, Italy and Spain provided the acute and convalescent COVID-19 samples. PBMCs, B-cell-depleted T cells, or T cells were the source of the cDNA or gDNA that made up the material.

Germline V gene sequence: CDR1 SNHLY, CDR2 FYNNEI. The CDR3 is 14 amino acids. Trimming at V came to 2 bases and at J to 7 bases, leaving 7 bases not matched to a gene. Authors' analysis steps: Amplification of reference gene primers provided the estimated nucleated cell counts. The assay was immunoSEQ multiplex PCR, and TCRdb's table has in-frame clones only and misses some. That table is the source of V, J and clone size, and D and trimming were worked out from the DNA. Among a few hundred thousand clones, 88% were seen once, and the ten largest hold roughly a tenth. Enrolment of Seattle patients took place during active infection, and they were followed longitudinally.

The rearrangement links TRBV2 to TRBJ2-7; TRBD1 matches at 8 bases. The clonotype was recovered from a woman between 65 and 79 years old with COVID-19, enrolled during active disease. The sequencing sample was made of peripheral blood. CDR3 DNA: TGTGCCAGCAGTGAAAGTGACAGGGGTAATGAGCAGTACTTC. As protein: CASSESDRGNEQYF.